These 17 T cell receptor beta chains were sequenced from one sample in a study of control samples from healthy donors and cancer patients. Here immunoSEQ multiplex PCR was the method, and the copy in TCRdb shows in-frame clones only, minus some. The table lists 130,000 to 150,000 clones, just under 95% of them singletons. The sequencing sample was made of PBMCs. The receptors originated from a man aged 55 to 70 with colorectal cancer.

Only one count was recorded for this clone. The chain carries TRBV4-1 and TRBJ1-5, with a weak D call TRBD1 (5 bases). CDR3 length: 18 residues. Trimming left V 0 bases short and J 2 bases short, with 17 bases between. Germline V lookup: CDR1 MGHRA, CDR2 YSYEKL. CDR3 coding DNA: TGCGCCAGCAGCCAAGATTGGGAGGCCGGGGCCGGCAATCAGCCCCAGCATTTT. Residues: CASSQDWEAGAGNQPQHF.

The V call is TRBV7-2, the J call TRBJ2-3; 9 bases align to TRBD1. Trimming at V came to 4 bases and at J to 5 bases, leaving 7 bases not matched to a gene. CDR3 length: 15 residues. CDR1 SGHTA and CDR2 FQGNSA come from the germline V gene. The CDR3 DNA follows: TGTGCCAGCAGCTCATATCAGACAGGGGGAGATACGCAGTATTTT. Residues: CASSSYQTGGDTQYF.

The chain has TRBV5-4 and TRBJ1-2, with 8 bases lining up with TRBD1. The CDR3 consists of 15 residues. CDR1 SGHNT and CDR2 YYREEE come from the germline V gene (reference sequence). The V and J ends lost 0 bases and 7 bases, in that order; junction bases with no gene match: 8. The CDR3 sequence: CASSLGQGRIGGYTF. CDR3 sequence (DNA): TGTGCCAGCAGCTTGGGACAGGGGCGTATAGGTGGCTACACCTTC.

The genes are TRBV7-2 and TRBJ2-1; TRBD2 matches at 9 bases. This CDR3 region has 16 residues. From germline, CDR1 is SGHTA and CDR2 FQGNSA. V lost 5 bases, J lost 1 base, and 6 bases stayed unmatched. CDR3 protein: CASSNLAGFSYNEQFF. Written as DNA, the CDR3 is TGTGCCAGCAGCAACCTAGCGGGGTTTTCCTACAATGAGCAGTTCTTC. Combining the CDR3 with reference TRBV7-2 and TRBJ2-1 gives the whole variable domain GAGVSQSPSNKVTEKGKDVELRCDPISGHTALYWYRQSLGQGLEFLIYFQGNSAPDKSGLPSDRFSAERTGGSVSTLTIQRTQQEDSAVYLCASSNLAGFSYNEQFFGPGTRLTVL.

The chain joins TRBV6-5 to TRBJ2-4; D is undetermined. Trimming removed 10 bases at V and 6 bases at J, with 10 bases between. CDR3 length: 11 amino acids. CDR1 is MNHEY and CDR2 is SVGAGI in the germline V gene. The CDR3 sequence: CATYWLNIQYF. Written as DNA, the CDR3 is TGTGCCACCTACTGGTTAAACATTCAGTACTTC.

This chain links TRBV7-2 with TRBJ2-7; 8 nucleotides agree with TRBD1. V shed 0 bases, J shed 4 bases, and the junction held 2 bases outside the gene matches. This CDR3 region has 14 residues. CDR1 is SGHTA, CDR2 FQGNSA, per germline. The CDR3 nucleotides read TGTGCCAGCAGCTTAGCACAGGGGGAATACGAGCAGTACTTC. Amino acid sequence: CASSLAQGEYEQYF.

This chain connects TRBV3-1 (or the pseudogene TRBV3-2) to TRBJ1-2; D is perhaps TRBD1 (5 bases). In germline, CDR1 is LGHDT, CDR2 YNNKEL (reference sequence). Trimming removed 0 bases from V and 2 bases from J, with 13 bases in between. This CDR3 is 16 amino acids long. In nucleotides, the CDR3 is TGTGCCAGCAGCCAAGATTCAGGGAACGTAAACTATGGCTACACCTTC. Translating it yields CASSQDSGNVNYGYTF.

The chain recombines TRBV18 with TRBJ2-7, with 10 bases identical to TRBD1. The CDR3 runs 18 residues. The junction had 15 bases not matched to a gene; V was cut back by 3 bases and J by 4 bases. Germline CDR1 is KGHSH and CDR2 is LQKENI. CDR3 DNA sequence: TGTGCCAGCTCACCCTTGGGTTCTACCGGGACAGGGGCGTACGAGCAGTACTTC. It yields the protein CASSPLGSTGTGAYEQYF.

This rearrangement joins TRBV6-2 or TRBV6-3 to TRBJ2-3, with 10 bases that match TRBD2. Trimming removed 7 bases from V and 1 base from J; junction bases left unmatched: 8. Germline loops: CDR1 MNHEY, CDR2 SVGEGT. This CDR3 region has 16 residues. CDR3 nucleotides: TGTGCCAGCACCCCCCCCAGCGGGGGGGGCACAGATACGCAGTATTTT. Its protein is CASTPPSGGGTDTQYF.

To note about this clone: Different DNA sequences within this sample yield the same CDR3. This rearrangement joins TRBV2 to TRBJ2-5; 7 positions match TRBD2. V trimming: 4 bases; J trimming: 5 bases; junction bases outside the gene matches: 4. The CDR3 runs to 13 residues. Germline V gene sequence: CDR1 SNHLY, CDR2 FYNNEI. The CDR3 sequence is CASSGLAGETQYF. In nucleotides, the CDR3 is TGTGCCAGCAGTGGACTAGCAGGGGAGACCCAGTACTTC.

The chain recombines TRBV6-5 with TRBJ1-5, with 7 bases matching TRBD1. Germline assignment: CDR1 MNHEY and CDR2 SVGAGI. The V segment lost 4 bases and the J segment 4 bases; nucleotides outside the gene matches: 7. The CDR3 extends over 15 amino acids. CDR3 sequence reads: CASSSKGGSNQPQHF. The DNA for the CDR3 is TGTGCCAGCAGTTCTAAAGGGGGCTCTAATCAGCCCCAGCATTTT.

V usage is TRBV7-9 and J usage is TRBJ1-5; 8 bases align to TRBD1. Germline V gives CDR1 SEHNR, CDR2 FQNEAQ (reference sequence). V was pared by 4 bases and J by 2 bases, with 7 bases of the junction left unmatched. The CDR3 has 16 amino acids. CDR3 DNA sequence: TGTGCCAGCAGCTCGACCGACAGGGGAGGCAATCAGCCCCAGCATTTT. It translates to CASSSTDRGGNQPQHF.

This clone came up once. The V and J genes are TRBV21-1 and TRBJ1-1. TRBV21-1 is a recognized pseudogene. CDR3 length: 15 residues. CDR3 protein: CASIWGRRSNTEAFF. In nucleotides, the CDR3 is TGTGCCAGCATCTGGGGACGGAGATCAAACACTGAAGCTTTCTTT.

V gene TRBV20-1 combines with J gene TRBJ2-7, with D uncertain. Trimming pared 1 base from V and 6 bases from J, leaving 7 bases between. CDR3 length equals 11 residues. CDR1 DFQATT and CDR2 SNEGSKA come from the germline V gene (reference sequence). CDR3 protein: CSARGPREQYF. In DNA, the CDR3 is TGCAGTGCTAGAGGGCCTCGCGAGCAGTACTTC.

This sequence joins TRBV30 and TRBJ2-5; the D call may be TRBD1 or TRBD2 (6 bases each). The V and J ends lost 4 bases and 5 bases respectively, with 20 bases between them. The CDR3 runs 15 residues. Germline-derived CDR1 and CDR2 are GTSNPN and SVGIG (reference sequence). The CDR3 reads CAWTGRRGVGETQYF. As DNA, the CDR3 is TGTGCCTGGACTGGAAGGAGGGGGGTAGGGGAGACCCAGTACTTC. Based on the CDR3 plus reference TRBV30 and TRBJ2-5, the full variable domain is SQTIHQWPATLVQPVGSPLSLECTVEGTSNPNLYWYRQAAGRGLQLLFYSVGIGQISSEVPQNLSASRPQDRQFILSSKKLLLSDSGFYLCAWTGRRGVGETQYFGPGTRLLVL.

The CDR3 coding sequence is TGTGCCAGCAGCCCCAGGGGGGTTTCACAAGAGACCCAGTACTTC. It specifies CASSPRGVSQETQYF. J is TRBJ2-5 and V is TRBV3-1 (or the pseudogene TRBV3-2), with TRBD1 as a possible D gene (7 bases). The CDR3 is made up of 15 amino acids. CDR1 and CDR2 from the germline V gene are LGHDT and YNNKEL (reference sequence). V was clipped by 4 bases and J by 2 bases, with 14 bases between them.

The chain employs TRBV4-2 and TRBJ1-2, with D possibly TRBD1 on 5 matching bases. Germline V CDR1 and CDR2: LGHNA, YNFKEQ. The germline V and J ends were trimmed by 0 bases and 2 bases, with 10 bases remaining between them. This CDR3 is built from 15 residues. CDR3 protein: CASSQDIEGNYGYTF. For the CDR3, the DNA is TGTGCCAGCAGCCAAGATATCGAGGGGAACTATGGCTACACCTTC.